This is a list of T cell receptor beta chains from one sample in a study of blood T cell repertoires in COVID-19. The assay was immunoSEQ multiplex PCR, and TCRdb's table has in-frame clones only and misses some. This repertoire shows roughly 130,000 clones, roughly 90% found once; its top ten account for roughly 5%. Specimen: peripheral blood. The receptor set was obtained from a man between 60 and 75 years old with COVID-19, enrolled during active disease. CDR3s include the opening cysteine and the closing phenylalanine or tryptophan. The D gene is left open where the match is weak. For some rows the clone size is stated as once, few or many, or as a class when expanded; others skip it.

d_call j_call v_call clone_size cdr3_nt cdr3_aa
. TRBJ2-7 TRBV6-1 . TGTGCCAGCAGTGCCGGGCCTGGGGAGCGGTCCTACGAGCAGTACTTC CASSAGPGERSYEQYF
. TRBJ2-2 TRBV5-1 . TGCGCCAGCAGCTTGGGTGGGAGTGACACCGGGGAGCTGTTTTTT CASSLGGSDTGELFF
TRBD2 TRBJ2-3 TRBV7-8 . TGTGCCAGCAGCTTACTAGCGGGAGTGGGGCAGTATTTT CASSLLAGVGQYF
TRBD1 TRBJ2-7 TRBV6-5 . TGTGCCAGCAGGTTGACAGGGGGGGCCTACGAGCAGTACTTC CASRLTGGAYEQYF
. TRBJ2-4 TRBV11-1 . TGTGCCAGCAGCTTAGGAGCAGGAGGGGCCAAAAACATTCAGTACTTC CASSLGAGGAKNIQYF
TRBD2 TRBJ2-2 TRBV3-1/TRBV3-2 . TGTGCCAGCAGCCTACTAGCGGGGGACACCGGGGAGCTGTTTTTT CASSLLAGDTGELFF
TRBD1 TRBJ2-7 TRBV27 once TGTGCCAGCAGTTTCGGGGGACAGGATCATCCCCCTGAGCAGTACTTC CASSFGGQDHPPEQYF
. TRBJ1-1 TRBV30 . TGTGCCTGGATCCCCCGGGAATACACTGAAGCTTTCTTT CAWIPREYTEAFF
. TRBJ2-7 TRBV4-1 many TGCGCCAGCAGCCAAGGAACAGGGCTAGCCTACGAGCAGTACTTC CASSQGTGLAYEQYF
TRBD2 TRBJ2-3 TRBV10-3 . TGTGCCATCAGTGAGGGGGGACTAGCGGGAGAGGCAGATACGCAGTATTTT CAISEGGLAGEADTQYF
TRBD1 TRBJ1-2 TRBV4-3 few TGCGCCAGCAGCCAAAGGACAGGTGTTAACTATGGCTACACCTTC CASSQRTGVNYGYTF
TRBD1 TRBJ2-2 TRBV2 . TGTGCCAGCAATATGAGACAGGGGTACACCGGGGAGCTGTTTTTT CASNMRQGYTGELFF
TRBD1 TRBJ2-5 TRBV9 . TGTGCCAGCAGCAACCAGGGGGCGGGAGAGACCCAGTACTTC CASSNQGAGETQYF
TRBD1 TRBJ2-7 TRBV10-1 . TGCGCCAGCAGTGATTATGGGACAGGGTATCGGCAGTACTTC CASSDYGTGYRQYF
. TRBJ2-7 TRBV4-1 . TGCGCCAGCAGCCAAGAAAACGGCTACGAGCAGTACTTC CASSQENGYEQYF
TRBD2 TRBJ2-2 TRBV7-3 . TGTGCCAGCAGCACAAAAGCGGGGCTGAACACCGGGGAGCTGTTTTTT CASSTKAGLNTGELFF
TRBD1 TRBJ2-7 TRBV7-3 . TGTGCCAGCAGCTCGGACAGGGGGAACGAGCAGTACTTC CASSSDRGNEQYF
TRBD2 TRBJ2-1 TRBV24-1 few TGTGCCACCCGGCGGGCGGGAGATTCCTACAATGAGCAGTTCTTC CATRRAGDSYNEQFF
. TRBJ1-5 TRBV7-8 . TGTGCCAGCAGCTTAGACCGGAGCCAGCCCCAGCATTTT CASSLDRSQPQHF
. TRBJ1-1 TRBV7-6 few TGTGCCAGCAGCTTAGTTTCAGGGGCGCGGGTAACTGAAGCTTTCTTT CASSLVSGARVTEAFF
TRBD1 TRBJ2-3 TRBV5-4 . TGTGCCAGCAGCATGGACAGGGGTATAGATACGCAGTATTTT CASSMDRGIDTQYF
. TRBJ1-4 TRBV28 . TGTGCCAGCTTTAGGAGGGGCTCAAATGAAAAACTGTTTTTT CASFRRGSNEKLFF
TRBD1 TRBJ1-4 TRBV25-1 . TGTGCCAGCAGTGAATATACAGGGGCAACTAATGAAAAACTGTTTTTT CASSEYTGATNEKLFF
. TRBJ2-7 TRBV6-5 . TGTGCCAGCAGCAGACATCAACCTTACGAGCAGTACTTC CASSRHQPYEQYF
. TRBJ2-2 TRBV2 . TGTGCCAGCAGTGAAAATCCCGGGTATACCGGGGAGCTGTTTTTT CASSENPGYTGELFF
. TRBJ1-2 TRBV4-1 few TGCGCCAGCAGCCAATCCGTAGGGGGATTCTATGGCTACACCTTC CASSQSVGGFYGYTF
. TRBJ2-7 TRBV20-1 . TGCAGTGCTACCGAGGGATACGAGCAGTACTTC CSATEGYEQYF
TRBD2 TRBJ2-1 TRBV18 . TGTGCCAGCTCCGATACTAGCGGGAGCTACAATGAGCAGTTCTTC CASSDTSGSYNEQFF
TRBD2 TRBJ2-1 TRBV11-2 . TGTGCCAGCAGCTTAGTCCGGGACTATTACAATGAGCAGTTCTTC CASSLVRDYYNEQFF
TRBD1 TRBJ2-7 TRBV11-3 few TGTGCCAGCAGCTTCGACAGGGACTACGAGCAGTACTTC CASSFDRDYEQYF
TRBD1 TRBJ1-5 TRBV27 . TGTGCCAGCAGCCCCAGGGGGAGTCAGCCCCAGCATTTT CASSPRGSQPQHF
. TRBJ1-5 TRBV7-2 . TGTGCCAGCAGCTCCCCCGGAGGCAATCAGCCCCAGCATTTT CASSSPGGNQPQHF
TRBD2 TRBJ2-7 TRBV28 . TGTGCCAGCAAAACGACTAGCGGGAGGGAGGGGGAGCAGTACTTC CASKTTSGREGEQYF
. TRBJ2-3 TRBV18 . TGTGCCAGCTCACCTCCGCGGAGCGGGCAGACAGATACGCAGTATTTT CASSPPRSGQTDTQYF
. TRBJ1-1 TRBV29-1 . TGCAGCCTAAGGAGGGGGGGTAGCACTGAAGCTTTCTTT CSLRRGGSTEAFF
TRBD2 TRBJ2-3 TRBV7-9 . TGTGCCAGCAGCTTAGTGGGATGGCGGGAGGGCCCAGATACGCAGTATTTT CASSLVGWREGPDTQYF
. TRBJ1-1 TRBV5-1 . TGCGCCAGCAGCGGGGGACTGATGAACACTGAAGCTTTCTTT CASSGGLMNTEAFF
. TRBJ1-3 TRBV7-9 . TGTGCCAGCAGCTTAGGTGACAGGGGAAACACCATATATTTT CASSLGDRGNTIYF
. TRBJ1-2 TRBV12-3/TRBV12-4 . TGTGCCAGCAGCCCAGACAGGAACTATGGCTACACCTTC CASSPDRNYGYTF
TRBD1 TRBJ2-7 TRBV9 once TGTGCCAGCAGCGTAGGGGACAGCTCCTACGAGCAGTACTTC CASSVGDSSYEQYF
. TRBJ2-1 TRBV3-1/TRBV3-2 . TGTGCCAGCAGCCAACGGCGGGACCCTTACAATGAGCAGTTCTTC CASSQRRDPYNEQFF
. TRBJ2-3 TRBV7-2 . TGTGCCAGCAGCTCCCTAGTCGTTGCAGATACGCAGTATTTT CASSSLVVADTQYF
. TRBJ2-7 TRBV7-9 . TGTGCCAGCAGCAACGACAGGAGCTCCTACGAGCAGTACTTC CASSNDRSSYEQYF
. TRBJ2-1 TRBV24-1 . TGTGCCACCAGTGATCCCGGAGCGGCCATTAGCTCCTACAATGAGCAGTTCTTC CATSDPGAAISSYNEQFF
. TRBJ1-5 TRBV28 . TGTGCCAGCATCCCCGGGGACAATCAGCCCCAGCATTTT CASIPGDNQPQHF
TRBD1 TRBJ2-7 TRBV4-1 few TGCGCCAGCAGCTTTCGACAGGGGAACGACTACGAGCAGTACTTC CASSFRQGNDYEQYF
. TRBJ2-5 TRBV18 once TGTGCCAGCTCACCACCTTCTGGGGGCTGGGAGACCCAGTACTTC CASSPPSGGWETQYF
TRBD2 TRBJ2-7 TRBV3-1/TRBV3-2 . TGTGCCAGCAGCCAAGACTCGGAGATAGCGGGAGTGGTCTACGAGCAGTACTTC CASSQDSEIAGVVYEQYF
TRBD2 TRBJ2-7 TRBV30 . TGTGCCTGGAGGCCCGGACTAGCGGGCTACGAGCAGTACTTC CAWRPGLAGYEQYF